Listed below are T cell receptor beta chains from one sample, sequenced in a study of spatial heterogeneity in lung cancer. TCRdb fed the 5' RACE reads into MiXCR, producing one record per CDR3 protein. The sample has just under 45,000 distinct CDR3 sequences, approximately 22% seen once; the top ten hold approximately 6.8%. Here the sequenced sample was PBMCs, taken at follow-up. The receptor source for this set is a female donor with early-stage non-small cell lung cancer. Each CDR3 is given with its conserved first and last residue. Each record gives: V gene, CDR3 protein.

>TRBV4-1
CASSQALAGGLNEQFF
>TRBV11-2
CASSSDRGYGYTF
>TRBV11-2
CASSLGNIQETQYF
>TRBV20-1
CSARGGGTTDTQYF
>TRBV27
CASSRVLAGGYNEQFF
>TRBV7-9
CASSAYGTTNEKLFF
>TRBV11-2
CASSLVMKGREQFF
>TRBV6-5
CASSPFGGFGNIQYF
>TRBV7-2
CASTFNLMRPGANVLTF
>TRBV19
CASGTSGTYGQYF
>TRBV10-1
CASSRRGRGTGELFF
>TRBV7-8
CASSLGTSAGQETQYF
>TRBV10-3
CAGSGGGYGYTF
>TRBV5-1
CASSDDILTYEQYF
>TRBV19
CASSMTTLSSGANVLTF
>TRBV3-1
CASSRDLVNTEAFF
>TRBV4-1
CASSQGPPNRPQHF
>TRBV7-2
CASSLVLGPQHF
>TRBV11-2
CASSSPSEANVLTF
>TRBV7-2
CASSFLAGGRAGELFF
>TRBV20-1
CSASSAPGSNQPQHF
>TRBV5-1
CASRPGGGTDTQYF
>TRBV3-1
CASSQGTGGANSPLHF
>TRBV9
CASSRGGDYRFQETQYF
>TRBV12-3/TRBV12-4
CASRPNRLAGGLNTGELFF
>TRBV7-9
CASSQMVRAGELFF
>TRBV4-1
CASSEVGAGQETQYF